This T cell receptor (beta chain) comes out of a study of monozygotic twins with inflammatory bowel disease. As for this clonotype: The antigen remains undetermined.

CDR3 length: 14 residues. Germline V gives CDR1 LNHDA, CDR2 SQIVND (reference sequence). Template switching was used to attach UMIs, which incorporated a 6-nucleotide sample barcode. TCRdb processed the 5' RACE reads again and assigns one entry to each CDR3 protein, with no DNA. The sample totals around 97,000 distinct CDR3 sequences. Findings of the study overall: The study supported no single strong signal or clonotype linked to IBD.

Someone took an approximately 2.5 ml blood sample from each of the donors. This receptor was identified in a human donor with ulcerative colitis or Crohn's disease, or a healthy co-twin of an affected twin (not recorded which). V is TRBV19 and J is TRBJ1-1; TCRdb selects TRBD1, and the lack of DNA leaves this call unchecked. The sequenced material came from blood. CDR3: CASSIQGTETEAFF.